The T cell receptor beta chain described here comes from a study of T-cell memory formation after mild COVID-19. General study points: Pre-infection memory showed some responding clones, and this suggested that cross-reactive memory joined. Later expanders leaned CD4+, whereas day 15 to 85 contracting clones were balanced CD4/CD8.

This clonotype was seen at least ten times. Its antigen is unidentified. This CDR3 comprises 17 residues. CDR1 is SGHTA and CDR2 is FQGNSA in the germline V gene. The V segment lost 5 bases and the J segment 2 bases; nucleotides outside the gene matches: 9. TCRdb re-analysed the 5' RACE reads in MiXCR, keeping a single row per CDR3 protein. The sample lists tens of thousands of distinct CDR3 sequences; 7.3% were seen once. Sequenced material: PBMCs or a T cell subset sorted from them (not recorded which). The chain couples TRBV7-2 to TRBJ2-5; TRBD2 agrees at 12 bases. This clonotype was obtained from a young man who had mild COVID-19 (a few samples of this study predate the infection). Cell type and time point are not known. The DNA of the CDR3 is TGTGCCAGCAGCAAAGCGGCTCTAGCGGGGGGGCAAGAGACCCAGTACTTC. Protein sequence: CASSKAALAGGQETQYF. Full variable domain (outside the CDR3, taken from reference TRBV7-2 and TRBJ2-5): GAGVSQSPSNKVTEKGKDVELRCDPISGHTALYWYRQSLGQGLEFLIYFQGNSAPDKSGLPSDRFSAERTGGSVSTLTIQRTQQEDSAVYLCASSKAALAGGQETQYFGPGTRLLVL.